This paragraph covers one T cell receptor (beta chain) sequence. This clonotype occurred a few times. The antigen it binds to is not known. There are no base qualities to consult, and no much larger clone falls within one base. The record originates from a study of spatial heterogeneity in lung cancer (dated by TCRdb to between 2017 and 2020). For the study in its entirety: Samples were obtained from over 70 patients with early-stage, untreated non-small cell lung cancer from the lung TRACERx cohort. Follow-up PBMC samples were sequenced whenever available, with a median time to follow-up of roughly 26 months after resection. Beta-chain transcripts were consistently detected in greater numbers than alpha-chain transcripts, which likely reflected higher beta-chain transcript abundance. In the raw uncorrected reads, each unique combination of TCR and UMI appeared on average more than ten times. The study quantitatively compared TCR alpha and beta repertoires across multiple tumor regions, matched nontumor lung and blood in non-small cell lung cancer. TCR repertoire features were related to nonsynonymous mutation counts determined by whole-exome sequencing of tumor tissue. Both alpha and beta chains were TCR-sequenced in samples taken at surgery, namely 220 tumor regions, approximately 66 matched nontumor lung samples and about 58 PBMC samples.

Clipping removes 8 bases from V and 4 bases from J, with 8 as the unmatched junction base count. The CDR3 goes from the cysteine to the phenylalanine over 14 residues. CDR3 DNA is the only sequence kept; it has 42 bases, read in frame from the first base. The label giving this sample's time point can be read as: blood at routine non-recurrence follow-up after resection. For TCR sequencing, whole RNA was extracted from tumor and nontumor lung tissue, or from cryopreserved PBMC samples, and no cell sorting was done. Patients were selected for TCR sequencing only if sufficient RNA was available from at least two tumor regions. Libraries were prepared through 5' RACE. Data came from a NextSeq 500. In the TCR library protocol, a unique molecular identifier was attached to each TCR cDNA molecule so that PCR and sequencing errors could be corrected. The published analysis was carried out like this. TCR identification, UMI-based error correction and CDR3 extraction were all carried out with Decombinator tools. Expanded TCRs were defined as those above a frequency of 2 per 1,000, corresponding to the top 1% of the tumor frequency distribution. Rényi diversity was computed with the R vegan package after subsampling each repertoire 100 times to 5,000 TCRs. To build CDR3 similarity networks, amino acid triplet string-kernel similarity was used, and CDR3s were connected when their pairwise similarity was above 0.82. TCRdb trimmed the raw reads at Q25, called clones with MiXCR and kept productive beta chains. Every entry covers one CDR3 protein and lists the most common genes and DNA from its rows. It is TCRdb's table, rather than the study itself, that gives the V and J calls and clone size. The sample table contains 110,000 or so distinct CDR3 sequences; only one count was recorded for approximately 11% of them. Of the sample, roughly 26% falls within the top ten clones.

General conclusions and limits of the study: Ubiquitous expanded tumor TCRs were detected in blood more often at tumor resection than at routine follow-up. Confirming at a functional level the hypothesis that regional TCRs recognize regional mutations was considered to require additional single-cell paired TCR alpha and beta sequencing. Only approximately 15 patients were included in the comparisons of baseline and follow-up blood repertoires.

The rearranged chain carries TRBV12-3 or TRBV12-4 and TRBJ1-5; 7 of the junction bases match TRBD1. This TCR was sampled from a female donor with early-stage non-small cell lung cancer. The sample in question was PBMCs, obtained at follow-up. The CDR3 protein sequence reads: CASSFGTDNQPQHF. The nucleotide sequence reads TGTGCCAGCTCCTTCGGGACAGATAATCAGCCCCAGCATTTT.